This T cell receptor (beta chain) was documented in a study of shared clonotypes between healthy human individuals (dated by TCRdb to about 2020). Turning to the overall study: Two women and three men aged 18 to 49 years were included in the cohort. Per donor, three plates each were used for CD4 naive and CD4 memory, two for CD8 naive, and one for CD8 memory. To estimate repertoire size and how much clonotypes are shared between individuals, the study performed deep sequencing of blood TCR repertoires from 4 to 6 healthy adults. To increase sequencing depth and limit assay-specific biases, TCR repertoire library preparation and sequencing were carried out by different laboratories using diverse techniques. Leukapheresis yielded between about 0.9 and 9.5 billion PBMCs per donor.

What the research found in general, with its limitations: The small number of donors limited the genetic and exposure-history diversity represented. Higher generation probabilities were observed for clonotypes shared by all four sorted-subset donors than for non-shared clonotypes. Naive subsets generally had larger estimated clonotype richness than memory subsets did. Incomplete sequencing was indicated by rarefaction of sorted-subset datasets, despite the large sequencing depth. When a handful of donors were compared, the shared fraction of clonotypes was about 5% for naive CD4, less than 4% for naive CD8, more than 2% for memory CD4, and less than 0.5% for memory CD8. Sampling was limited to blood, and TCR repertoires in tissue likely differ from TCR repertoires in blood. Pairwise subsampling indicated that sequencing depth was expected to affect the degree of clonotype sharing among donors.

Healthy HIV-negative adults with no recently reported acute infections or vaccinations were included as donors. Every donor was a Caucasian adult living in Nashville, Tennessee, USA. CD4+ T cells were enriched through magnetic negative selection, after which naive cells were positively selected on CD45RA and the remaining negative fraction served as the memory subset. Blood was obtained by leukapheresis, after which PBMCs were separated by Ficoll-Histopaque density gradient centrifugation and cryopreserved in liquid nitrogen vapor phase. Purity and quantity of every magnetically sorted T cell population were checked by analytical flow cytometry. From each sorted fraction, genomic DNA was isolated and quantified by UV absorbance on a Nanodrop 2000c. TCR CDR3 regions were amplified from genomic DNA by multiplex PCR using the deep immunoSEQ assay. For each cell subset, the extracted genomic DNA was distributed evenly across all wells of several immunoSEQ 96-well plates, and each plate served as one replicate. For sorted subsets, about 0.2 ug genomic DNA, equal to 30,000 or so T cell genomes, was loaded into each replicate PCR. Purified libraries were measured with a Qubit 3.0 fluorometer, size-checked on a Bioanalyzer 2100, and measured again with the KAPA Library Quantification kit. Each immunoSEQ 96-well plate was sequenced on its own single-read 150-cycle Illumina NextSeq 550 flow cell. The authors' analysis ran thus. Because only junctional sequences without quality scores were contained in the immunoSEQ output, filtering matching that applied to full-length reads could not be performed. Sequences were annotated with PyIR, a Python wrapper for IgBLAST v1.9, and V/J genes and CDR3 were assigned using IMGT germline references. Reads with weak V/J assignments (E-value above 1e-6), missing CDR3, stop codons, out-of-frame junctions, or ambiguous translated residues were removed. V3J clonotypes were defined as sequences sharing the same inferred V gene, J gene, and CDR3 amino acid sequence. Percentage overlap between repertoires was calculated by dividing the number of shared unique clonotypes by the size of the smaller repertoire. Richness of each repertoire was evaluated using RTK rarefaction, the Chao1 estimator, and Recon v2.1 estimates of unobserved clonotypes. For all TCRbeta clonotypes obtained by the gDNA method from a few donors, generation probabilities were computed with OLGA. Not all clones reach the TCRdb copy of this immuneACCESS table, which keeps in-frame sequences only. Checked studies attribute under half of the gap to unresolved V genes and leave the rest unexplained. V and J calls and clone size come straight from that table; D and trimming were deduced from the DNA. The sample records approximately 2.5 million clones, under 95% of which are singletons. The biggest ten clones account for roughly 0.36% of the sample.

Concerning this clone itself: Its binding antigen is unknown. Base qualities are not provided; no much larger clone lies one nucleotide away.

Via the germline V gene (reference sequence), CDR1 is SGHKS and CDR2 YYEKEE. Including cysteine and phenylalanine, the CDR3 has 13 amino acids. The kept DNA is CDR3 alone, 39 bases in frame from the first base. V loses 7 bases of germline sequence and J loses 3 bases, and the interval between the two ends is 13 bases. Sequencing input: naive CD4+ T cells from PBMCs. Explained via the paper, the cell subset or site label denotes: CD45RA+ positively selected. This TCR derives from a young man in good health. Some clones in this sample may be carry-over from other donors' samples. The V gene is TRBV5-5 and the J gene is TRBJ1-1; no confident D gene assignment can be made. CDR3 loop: CASLFSSDTEAFF. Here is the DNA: TGTGCCAGCTTGTTCTCCTCGGACACTGAAGCTTTCTTT.